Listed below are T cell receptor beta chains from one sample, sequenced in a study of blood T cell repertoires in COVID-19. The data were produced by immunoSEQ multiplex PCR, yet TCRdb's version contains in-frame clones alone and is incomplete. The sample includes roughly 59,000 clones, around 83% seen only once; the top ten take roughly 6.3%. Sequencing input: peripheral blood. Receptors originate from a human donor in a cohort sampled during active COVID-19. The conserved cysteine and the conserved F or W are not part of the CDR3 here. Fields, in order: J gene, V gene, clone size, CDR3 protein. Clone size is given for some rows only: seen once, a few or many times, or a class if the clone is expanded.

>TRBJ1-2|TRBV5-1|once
ASTIGQGARDYGYT
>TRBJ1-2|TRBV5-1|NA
ASSLVDSSNYGYT
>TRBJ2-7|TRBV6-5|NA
ASARTGIYEQY
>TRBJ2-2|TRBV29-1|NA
SVETGRSGTGELF
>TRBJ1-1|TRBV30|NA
AWSREGTNTEAF
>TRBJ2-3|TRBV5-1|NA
ASSPGTSIDTQY
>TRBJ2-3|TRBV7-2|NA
ASSLGTGGDTQY
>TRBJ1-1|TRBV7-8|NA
ASSLDVTVRAF
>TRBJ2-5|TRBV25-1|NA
ASSDSTLYQETQY
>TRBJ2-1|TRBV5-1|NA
ASSLVDSSRINEQF
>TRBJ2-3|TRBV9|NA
ASSLPRDTQY
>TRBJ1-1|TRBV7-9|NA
ASSLAGDRPNTEAF
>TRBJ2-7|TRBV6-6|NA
ASTDRIYEQY
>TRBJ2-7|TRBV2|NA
ASSERRTGGGYEQY
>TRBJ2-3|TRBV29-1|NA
SVESGGADTQY
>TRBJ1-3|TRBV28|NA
ASPPGDRRDAGNTIY
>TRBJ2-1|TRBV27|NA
ASSLGITSYVDNEQF
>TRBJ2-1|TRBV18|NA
ASSLNGLAGSEQF
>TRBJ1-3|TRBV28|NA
AAGGGASGNTIY
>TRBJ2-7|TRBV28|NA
ASSASGLISYEQY
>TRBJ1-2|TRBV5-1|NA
ASSLDRSYGYT
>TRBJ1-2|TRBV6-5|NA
ASSYSMRGFYGYT
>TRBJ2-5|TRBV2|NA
ASSGGGGAETQY
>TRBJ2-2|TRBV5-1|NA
ASTQTGDFTGELF
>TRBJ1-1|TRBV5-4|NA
ASNPGQGSGGDTEAF
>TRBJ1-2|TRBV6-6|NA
ASRGVVEGYT
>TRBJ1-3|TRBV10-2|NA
ASSTAHSGNTIY
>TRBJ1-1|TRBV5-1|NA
ASSLQGEEAF
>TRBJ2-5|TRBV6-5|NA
ASSYYPVSRETQY
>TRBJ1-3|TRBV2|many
ASSPDRALGNTIY
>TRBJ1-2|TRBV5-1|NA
ASSLQQGVDGYT
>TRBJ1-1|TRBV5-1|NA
ASSLLQGGTEAF
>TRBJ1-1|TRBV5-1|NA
ASSPRRNTEAF
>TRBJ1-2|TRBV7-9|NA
ASSPNDYGYT
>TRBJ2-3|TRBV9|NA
ASSVVGSWTSSPDTQY
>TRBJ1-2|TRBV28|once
ASSFRANYGYT
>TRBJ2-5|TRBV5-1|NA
ASSPGGAQETQY
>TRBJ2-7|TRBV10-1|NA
ASSAGLAYEQY
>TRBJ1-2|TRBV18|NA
ASSHRQDGGYT
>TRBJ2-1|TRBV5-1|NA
ASSFGSGSYNEQF